What follows are 12 T cell receptor beta chains derived from one specimen sequenced in a study of T cells in Graves' hyperthyroidism and ophthalmopathy. RNA transcripts yielded amplified TCR beta CDR3 regions. In the first-round RT-PCR of the TCR CDR3, the HTBI primer set was used. A single record per CDR3 protein comes from TCRdb applying MiXCR to the multiplex PCR reads. The data show some 200,000 distinct CDR3 sequences, roughly 17% seen once. Sequencing was done on a sample of blood. The receptors were gathered from a woman aged 45-65 years with Graves' hyperthyroidism.

The table lists this clonotype with a few counts. The rearrangement joins TRBV4-2 to TRBJ1-4; D unclear. The CDR3 loop spans 15 amino acids. Per germline, CDR1 LGHNA and CDR2 YNFKEQ. Trimming took off 0 bases at V and 8 bases at J, with 13 bases between the two ends. CDR3 nucleotide sequence: TGTGCCAGCAGCCAAGAGGGCCAGCTTAGGGAAAAACTGTTTTTT. This encodes CASSQEGQLREKLFF.

This clonotype was recorded at least ten times. The V gene is TRBV14, the J gene TRBJ2-5, with 11 bases aligning to TRBD1. J gave up 4 bases and V 1 base, and 8 bases lay outside the gene matches. Germline CDR1 is SGHDN and CDR2 is FVKESK. The CDR3 is 17 residues long. The CDR3 spells CASSQVRTGGFGETQYF. CDR3 nucleotides: TGTGCCAGCAGCCAAGTAAGGACAGGGGGCTTCGGAGAGACCCAGTACTTC.

Many counts were recorded for this clonotype. The chain has TRBV28 and TRBJ2-7; D may match TRBD1 or TRBD2 (5 bases each). The CDR3 contains 16 residues. V dropped 5 bases and J dropped 1 base, with 18 bases sitting between them. Germline CDR1 reads MDHEN; CDR2 reads SYDVKM. The CDR3 region has the DNA TGTGCCAGCAGTAACGCTTGGGGACGTCCATCCTACGAGCAGTACTTC. It is translated as CASSNAWGRPSYEQYF.

This clonotype occurred many times. V is TRBV5-1 and J is TRBJ1-2, with 7 bases lining up with TRBD1. Germline loops: CDR1 SGHRS, CDR2 YFSETQ. The ends lost 0 bases at V and 4 bases at J; junction bases unmatched: 3. This CDR3 comprises 14 residues. The CDR3 loop reads CASSLGQGGYGYTF. DNA for the CDR3: TGCGCCAGCAGCTTGGGACAGGGCGGCTATGGCTACACCTTC.

V usage is TRBV7-8 and J usage is TRBJ1-5; D may be TRBD1 (5 bases). This CDR3 region has 15 residues. The ends were cut back, 5 bases at V and 5 bases at J, with 16 bases in the middle. The germline V gene encodes CDR1 SGHVS and CDR2 FQNEAQ. The CDR3 here is CASSRSPGTHQPQHF. For the CDR3, the DNA is TGTGCCAGCAGCCGGAGCCCAGGGACCCATCAGCCCCAGCATTTT.

The gene calls are TRBV7-3 and TRBJ2-1; 7 positions match TRBD1. Germline assignment: CDR1 SGHTA and CDR2 FQGTGA. The CDR3 is 14 residues long. V shed 1 base and J 9 bases; nucleotides not matched to a gene: 6. The CDR3 reads CASSLMGTVLEQFF. Here the CDR3 DNA reads TGTGCCAGCAGCTTAATGGGGACAGTCCTTGAGCAGTTCTTC.

Many counts were recorded for this clonotype. The chain recombines TRBV7-8 with TRBJ1-1; 7 nucleotides agree with TRBD1. Germline lookup yields CDR1 SGHVS and CDR2 FQNEAQ. The CDR3 has 13 amino acids. J lost 6 bases, V lost 4 bases, and 5 bases had no gene match. The CDR3 nucleotides are TGTGCCAGCAGCTCCTCAGACAGGGCTGAAGCTTTCTTT. Amino acids: CASSSSDRAEAFF.

This clonotype was counted a few times. The V gene is TRBV24-1, the J gene TRBJ2-3; 11 nucleotides match TRBD2. Trimming cost V 3 bases and J 5 bases; bases outside gene matches: 9. The CDR3 covers 17 residues. Germline V gene lookup returns CDR1 KGHDR and CDR2 SFDVKD. CDR3 coding DNA: TGTGCCACCAGTGATACTACTAGCGGGAGAGGTAGAGATACGCAGTATTTT. Protein: CATSDTTSGRGRDTQYF.

The chain links TRBV9 to TRBJ1-2; possible D gene TRBD1, 5 bases. V was trimmed by 4 bases and J by 4 bases, leaving 17 bases between them. Germline values: CDR1 SGDLS, CDR2 YYNGEE. The CDR3 spans 15 residues. The chain's CDR3 is CASSIRDASGYGYTF. Written as DNA, the CDR3 is TGTGCCAGCAGCATACGGGACGCCTCTGGCTATGGCTACACCTTC.

The V gene is TRBV29-1, the J gene TRBJ2-2; 7 nucleotides match TRBD1. The CDR3 loop spans 12 amino acids. With V trimmed by 6 bases and J by 6 bases, 4 bases remained unmatched. Germline V gives CDR1 SQVTM, CDR2 ANQGSEA. CDR3 coding DNA: TGCAGCGTCCTACAGGGGTCCGGGGAGCTGTTTTTT. As protein: CSVLQGSGELFF.

This clonotype was detected a few times. This chain connects TRBV27 to TRBJ1-3; the D is unclear. V dropped 6 bases and J dropped 1 base, with 13 bases sitting between them. This CDR3 spans 15 amino acids. Germline V gene lookup returns CDR1 MNHEY and CDR2 SMNVEV (reference sequence). CDR3 bases: TGTGCCAGCAGCTTGGTCGCGGGTTCTGGAAACACCATATATTTT. It yields the protein CASSLVAGSGNTIYF.

This clonotype was detected ten times or more. The V call is TRBV18, the J call TRBJ2-1; the D is unclear. The CDR3 has 13 residues. Per the germline V gene, CDR1 is KGHSH and CDR2 is LQKENI. The V end lost 4 bases, the J end lost 5 bases, and 9 bases lay between the germline ends. In nucleotides, the CDR3 is TGTGCCAGCTCACGAGTGGCAGACAATGAGCAGTTCTTC. It translates to CASSRVADNEQFF.